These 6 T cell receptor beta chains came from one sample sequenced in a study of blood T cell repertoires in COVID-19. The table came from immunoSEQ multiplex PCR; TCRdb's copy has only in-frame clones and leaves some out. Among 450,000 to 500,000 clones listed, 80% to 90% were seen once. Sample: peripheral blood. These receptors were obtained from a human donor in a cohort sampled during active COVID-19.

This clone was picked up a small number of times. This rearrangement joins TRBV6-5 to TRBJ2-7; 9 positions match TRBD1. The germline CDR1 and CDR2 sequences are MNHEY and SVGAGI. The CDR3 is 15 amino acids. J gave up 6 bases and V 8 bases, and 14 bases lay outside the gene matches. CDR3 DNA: TGTGCCAGCCGACCCGGGACAGGGATTAGTGGCGAGCAGTACTTC. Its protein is CASRPGTGISGEQYF.

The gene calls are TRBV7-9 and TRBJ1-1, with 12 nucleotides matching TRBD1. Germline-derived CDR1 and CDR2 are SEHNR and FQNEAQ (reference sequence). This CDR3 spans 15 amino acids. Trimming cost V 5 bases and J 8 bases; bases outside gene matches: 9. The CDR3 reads CASSPAGQGAREAFF. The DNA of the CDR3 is TGTGCCAGCAGCCCGGCGGGACAGGGGGCAAGGGAAGCTTTCTTT.

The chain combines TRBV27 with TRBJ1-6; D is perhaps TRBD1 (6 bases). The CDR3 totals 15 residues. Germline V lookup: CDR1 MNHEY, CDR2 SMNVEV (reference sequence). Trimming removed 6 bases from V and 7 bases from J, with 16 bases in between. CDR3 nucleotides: TGTGCCAGCAGGGCTGGACAGACCTTGAATTCACCCCTCCACTTT. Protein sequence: CASRAGQTLNSPLHF.

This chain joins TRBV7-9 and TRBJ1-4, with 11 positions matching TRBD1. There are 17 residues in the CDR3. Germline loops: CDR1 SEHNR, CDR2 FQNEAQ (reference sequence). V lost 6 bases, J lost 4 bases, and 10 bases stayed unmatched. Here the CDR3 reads CASSKRTGGSFNEKLFF. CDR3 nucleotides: TGTGCCAGCAGTAAACGGACAGGGGGCAGTTTTAATGAAAAACTGTTTTTT.

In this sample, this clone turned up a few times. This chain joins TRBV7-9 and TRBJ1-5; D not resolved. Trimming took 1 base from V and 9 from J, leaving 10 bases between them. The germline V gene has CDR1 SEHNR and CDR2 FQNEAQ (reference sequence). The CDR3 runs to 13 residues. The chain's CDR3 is CASSLDFPTPQHF. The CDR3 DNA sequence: TGTGCCAGCAGCTTAGATTTCCCTACGCCCCAGCATTTT.

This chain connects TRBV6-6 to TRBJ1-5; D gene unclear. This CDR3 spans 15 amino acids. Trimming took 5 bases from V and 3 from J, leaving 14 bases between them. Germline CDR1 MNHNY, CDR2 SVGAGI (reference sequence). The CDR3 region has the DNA TGTGCCAGCAGTCCTATAAACCCATCCAATCAGCCCCAGCATTTT. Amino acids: CASSPINPSNQPQHF.